The subject of this entry is one T cell receptor beta chain. Its antigen is not known. This sample is part of a study of cytomegalovirus exposure and HLA in healthy donors. Findings of the study overall: Some public TCRs appeared in many individuals, while most sequences were rare. The study flagged about 150 TCR beta chains as cytomegalovirus-associated.

Assay: immunoSEQ multiplex PCR; the TCRdb copy retains only in-frame clones and omits some. The repertoire holds 150,000 to 200,000 clones, 96% seen once, with approximately 1% in the top ten. Germline V gene sequence: CDR1 MGHDK, CDR2 SYGVNS. This CDR3 spans 14 amino acids. The germline V and J ends were trimmed by 4 bases and 0 bases, with 9 bases remaining between them. This chain uses TRBV25-1 with TRBJ2-5; no clear D. Sequencing used PBMCs. The receptor was isolated from a woman aged 18-29 years in good health and CMV-seronegative. The CDR3 reads CASSGTRNQETQYF. CDR3 bases: TGTGCCAGCAGTGGTACGCGGAACCAAGAGACCCAGTACTTC.